Shown below are 21 T cell receptor beta chains from a single sample sequenced in a study of CD8 T cells in ankylosing spondylitis. Study findings and constraints: Several highly homologous variants made up a TCR beta motif, and this motif appeared characteristic of ankylosing spondylitis blood.

What these receptors recognize is not known. Each CDR3 protein is one row after TCRdb ran MiXCR on the 5' RACE reads. The sample records about 220,000 distinct CDR3 sequences, about 16% being singletons. The specimen was blood, either unsorted or a sorted T cell fraction (not recorded which). The receptor source for this set is a male donor with ankylosing spondylitis.

This chain uses TRBV19 with TRBJ2-7; D unclear. The germline CDR1 and CDR2 sequences are LNHDA and SQIVND (reference sequence). The CDR3 loop spans 14 amino acids. Trimming removed 1 base at V and 0 bases at J, with 7 bases between. CDR3 DNA: TGTGCCAGTAGTATAGGGATGGGCTCCTACGAGCAGTACTTC. Translation: CASSIGMGSYEQYF.

This sequence joins TRBV4-1 and TRBJ2-5; 11 bases map to TRBD2. Trimming removed 3 bases from V and 3 bases from J; junction bases left unmatched: 15. Germline CDR1 MGHRA, CDR2 YSYEKL. The CDR3 totals 19 residues. The CDR3 bases are TGCGCCAGCAGCCAGGACCTTTTACTAGCGGGAGACCCGGAAGAGACCCAGTACTTC. Translation gives CASSQDLLLAGDPEETQYF.

The sample holds a few counts of this clonotype. V is TRBV10-3 and J is TRBJ2-5; TRBD2 is a possible D gene (7 bases). V lost 3 bases, J lost 4 bases, and 15 bases lay in between. The CDR3 length is 15 residues. The germline V gene encodes CDR1 ENHRY and CDR2 SYGVKD. For the CDR3, the DNA is TGTGCCATCAGTGAAGGGGGGGGGCCGGGAGAGACCCAGTACTTC. This sequence encodes CAISEGGGPGETQYF.

This clonotype has a handful of counts. This sequence joins TRBV7-9 and TRBJ2-1; 9 bases match TRBD1. V shed 5 bases and J 3 bases; nucleotides not matched to a gene: 8. The CDR3 consists of 16 residues. Germline CDR1 is SEHNR and CDR2 is FQNEAQ (reference sequence). CDR3 in DNA: TGTGCCAGCAGCCAAAGGGCGGGACAGGGCTACAATGAGCAGTTCTTC. Translation gives CASSQRAGQGYNEQFF.

V usage is TRBV9 and J usage is TRBJ2-2; tentatively, D is TRBD1 (5 bases). This CDR3 region has 13 residues. Deletions cut 0 bases from V and 6 bases from J, with 6 bases between. CDR1 is SGDLS and CDR2 is YYNGEE in the germline V gene. The CDR3 reads CASSVGGPGELFF. CDR3 in DNA: TGTGCCAGCAGCGTAGGGGGCCCCGGGGAGCTGTTTTTT.

This clonotype was seen more than once but under ten times. The chain's CDR3 is CASSQTGSGKRGGQPQHF. The CDR3 DNA sequence: TGTGCCAGCAGCCAGACGGGGTCAGGTAAAAGGGGCGGACAGCCCCAGCATTTT. This chain links TRBV13 with TRBJ1-5; D might be TRBD1 (5 bases). CDR1 and CDR2 (germline): PRHDT, FYEKMQ (reference sequence). This CDR3 has 18 residues. Deletions cut 5 bases from V and 7 bases from J, with 27 bases between.

The V call is TRBV5-4, the J call TRBJ2-7, with TRBD1 matching over 7 bases. The ends lost 2 bases at V and 3 bases at J; junction bases unmatched: 2. The V gene's germline CDR1 is SGHNT and CDR2 YYREEE (reference sequence). The CDR3 loop spans 13 amino acids. CDR3 sequence reads: CASSFQGVYEQYF. The CDR3 DNA follows: TGTGCCAGCAGCTTTCAGGGGGTCTACGAGCAGTACTTC. Full variable domain (missing parts from reference TRBV5-4 and TRBJ2-7): ETGVTQSPTHLIKTRGQQVTLRCSSQSGHNTVSWYQQALGQGPQFIFQYYREEENGRGNFPPRFSGLQFPNYSSELNVNALELDDSALYLCASSFQGVYEQYFGPGTRLTVT.

This clonotype was observed a few times. V gene TRBV12-3 or TRBV12-4 combines with J gene TRBJ2-1, with TRBD1 identical over 9 bases. V dropped 5 bases and J dropped 12; count of bases not matched to a gene: 8. There are 13 residues in the CDR3. The CDR3 DNA reads as TGTGCCAGCAGTCGGGACAGGGAGGTTGGGCAGTTCTTC. It is translated as CASSRDREVGQFF.

This clonotype was detected a few times. The genes are TRBV7-9 and TRBJ2-7; 8 nucleotides match TRBD1. The V and J ends lost 5 bases and 5 bases, in that order; junction bases with no gene match: 8. This CDR3 has 14 amino acids. Germline V gene lookup returns CDR1 SEHNR and CDR2 FQNEAQ (reference sequence). The CDR3 DNA follows: TGTGCCAGCAGCCCCAGGACAGGGAGGAACGAGCAGTACTTC. Translated, it gives CASSPRTGRNEQYF.

There are a few counts of this clonotype. The chain links TRBV3-1 to TRBJ2-1; no firm D call. There are 14 residues in the CDR3. V shed 3 bases and J shed 0 bases, with 6 bases lying between them. Germline V lookup: CDR1 LGHDT, CDR2 YNNKEL (reference sequence). CDR3 sequence reads: CASSHFDSYNEQFF. CDR3 sequence (DNA): TGTGCCAGCAGCCACTTCGACTCCTACAATGAGCAGTTCTTC.

The V gene is TRBV27, the J gene TRBJ1-1, with D uncertain. Trimming took off 8 bases at V and 8 bases at J, with 18 bases between the two ends. The CDR3 covers 13 residues. Germline values: CDR1 MNHEY, CDR2 SMNVEV (reference sequence). CDR3 residues: CASGEMSAREAFF. CDR3 DNA: TGTGCCAGCGGAGAGATGTCGGCTCGGGAAGCTTTCTTT.

The rearrangement uses TRBV7-9 and TRBJ2-1; 9 bases match TRBD2. The J segment lost 7 bases and the V segment lost 3 bases, leaving 4 bases of the junction unmatched. CDR1 and CDR2 from the germline V gene are SEHNR and FQNEAQ (reference sequence). The CDR3 covers 14 residues. CDR3 sequence reads: CASSFGTSINEQFF. The CDR3 DNA reads as TGTGCCAGCAGCTTCGGGACTAGCATAAATGAGCAGTTCTTC. The full variable domain, in which reference TRBV7-9 and TRBJ2-1 provide the parts outside the CDR3, is DTGVSQNPRHKITKRGQNVTFRCDPISEHNRLYWYRQTLGQGPEFLTYFQNEAQLEKSRLLSDRFSAERPKGSFSTLEIQRTEQGDSAMYLCASSFGTSINEQFFGPGTRLTVL.

This clonotype was counted at least ten times. CDR3 in DNA: TGTGCCAGCAGCTTAGGGGGACTAGCTCTATACGAGCAGTACTTC. Translated, it gives CASSLGGLALYEQYF. The rearrangement uses TRBV7-2 and TRBJ2-7; 9 nucleotides line up with TRBD2. Germline V gene data show CDR1 as SGHTA and CDR2 as FQGNSA. V lost 1 base, J lost 4 bases, and 5 bases stayed unmatched. This CDR3 is 15 amino acids long.

The chain carries TRBV6-2 or TRBV6-3 and TRBJ2-3; no definite D call. There are 17 residues in the CDR3. Trimming took off 6 bases at V and 3 bases at J, with 22 bases between the two ends. The germline V gene encodes CDR1 MNHEY and CDR2 SVGEGT. The CDR3 DNA reads as TGTGCCAGCAGCCCCAGCCCCCTTTTATACTTGACAGATACGCAGTATTTT. Amino acids: CASSPSPLLYLTDTQYF.

The chain carries TRBV27 and TRBJ2-5; either TRBD1 or TRBD2 may fit D (5 bases each). There are 12 residues in the CDR3. Per the germline V gene, CDR1 is MNHEY and CDR2 is SMNVEV (reference sequence). Deletions cut 6 bases from V and 9 bases from J, with 14 bases between. The CDR3, as DNA: TGTGCCAGCAGAGGGGCCGGAGGAGCCCAGTACTTC. As protein: CASRGAGGAQYF.

This clonotype has a handful of counts. The gene calls are TRBV6-6 and TRBJ1-4, with D tentatively TRBD1 (5 bases). The CDR3 runs to 13 residues. Trimming pared 8 bases from V and 8 bases from J, leaving 15 bases between. The germline gives CDR1 MNHNY, CDR2 SVGAGI (reference sequence). The DNA for the CDR3 is TGTGCCAGCGCGAAGGACATCGAAGAAAAACTGTTTTTT. Its translation is CASAKDIEEKLFF.

Only a few counts were recorded for this clonotype. The chain is built from TRBV6-2 or TRBV6-3 and TRBJ1-5; no reliable D call. The germline CDR1 and CDR2 sequences are MNHEY and SVGEGT. Trimming removed 5 bases from V and 0 bases from J, with 8 bases in between. The length of the CDR3 is 14 residues. As DNA, the CDR3 is TGTGCCAGCAGTCCCATTTATAGCAATCAGCCCCAGCATTTT. As protein: CASSPIYSNQPQHF.

The chain joins TRBV11-2 to TRBJ2-7; the match to TRBD2 covers 10 bases. Per germline, CDR1 SGHAT and CDR2 FQNNGV. This CDR3 comprises 15 residues. V was clipped by 5 bases and J by 7 bases; unmatched bases: 11. In DNA, the CDR3 is TGTGCCAGCAGCAATTGGACTAGCGGCGCCATAGAGCAGTACTTC. Translated: CASSNWTSGAIEQYF.

This clonotype showed up many times. The chain uses TRBV7-9 and TRBJ1-1, with 7 bases fitting TRBD1. CDR1 is SEHNR, CDR2 FQNEAQ, per germline (reference sequence). J gave up 4 bases and V 1 base, and 6 bases lay outside the gene matches. The CDR3 has 15 amino acids. In DNA, the CDR3 is TGTGCCAGCAGCTTAGGTACAGGGGCGGTCACTGAAGCTTTCTTT. Its translation is CASSLGTGAVTEAFF.

Turning to this clonotype: With a much larger clone just one base away, this may be a read error. CDR3 amino acids: CASSFTYEQYF. The DNA of the CDR3 is TGTGCCAGCAGCTTCACCTACGAGCAGTACTTC. The chain recombines TRBV7-8 with TRBJ2-7, with D uncertain. The CDR3 contains 11 residues. V was pared by 3 bases and J by 2 bases, with 2 bases between. The germline V gene encodes CDR1 SGHVS and CDR2 FQNEAQ.

The CDR3 coding sequence is TGTGCCAGCAGCTTACATCCAGCGATAAGCTCCTACAATGAGCAGTTCTTC. It encodes CASSLHPAISSYNEQFF. The rearrangement joins TRBV7-3 to TRBJ2-1; D call uncertain. The CDR3 runs 17 residues. In germline, CDR1 is SGHTA, CDR2 FQGTGA. The germline V and J ends were trimmed by 2 bases and 0 bases, with 14 bases remaining between them.